This TCR beta chain stems from a study of a mutant IDH1 vaccine in newly diagnosed glioma. V was trimmed by 6 bases and J by 7 bases, leaving 6 bases between them. The CDR3 extends over 10 amino acids. The germline V gene encodes CDR1 SNHLY and CDR2 FYNNEI. The time point was: week 35, safety follow-up. The content of each vaccine dose was 300 ug of mutant IDH1 20-mer peptide, and topical imiquimod accompanied it. The sample holds one count of this clone. Antigen unknown. Using immunoSEQ multiplex PCR, the repertoire was profiled, and TCRdb retains in-frame clones only, with some absent. The data hold 41,000 or so clones, with over 75% observed a single time.

This material consisted of PBMCs, taken from a glioma patient whose treatment included an IDH1 peptide vaccine. The receptor's source is a middle-aged man with glioma. The rearrangement uses TRBV2 and TRBJ1-2, with D unclear. The CDR3 nucleotides read TGTGCCAGCAGGGGGTCTGGCTACACCTTC. It encodes CASRGSGYTF. Full variable domain (rest looked up from reference TRBV2 and TRBJ1-2): EPEVTQTPSHQVTQMGQEVILRCVPISNHLYFYWYRQILGQKVEFLVSFYNNEISEKSEIFDDQFSVERPDGSNFTLKIRSTKLEDSAMYFCASRGSGYTFGSGTRLTVV.